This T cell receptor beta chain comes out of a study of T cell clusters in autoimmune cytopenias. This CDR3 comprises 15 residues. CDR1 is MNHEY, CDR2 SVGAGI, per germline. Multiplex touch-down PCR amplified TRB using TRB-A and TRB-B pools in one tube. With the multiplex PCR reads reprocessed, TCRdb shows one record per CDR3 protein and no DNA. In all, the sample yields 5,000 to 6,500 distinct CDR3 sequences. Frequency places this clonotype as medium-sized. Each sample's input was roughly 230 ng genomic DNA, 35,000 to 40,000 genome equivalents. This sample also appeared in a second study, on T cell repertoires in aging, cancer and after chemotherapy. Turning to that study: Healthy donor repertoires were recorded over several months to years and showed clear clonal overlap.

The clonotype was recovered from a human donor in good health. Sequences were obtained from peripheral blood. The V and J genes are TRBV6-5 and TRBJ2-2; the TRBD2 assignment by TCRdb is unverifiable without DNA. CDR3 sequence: CASSSQGGGERELFF.